The 30 T cell receptor beta chains below come from one sample, sequenced in a study of T cell responses to AZD1222 COVID-19 vaccine. Generated by immunoSEQ multiplex PCR, the TCRdb table keeps only in-frame clones and is missing some. The sample lists 120,000 to 150,000 clones, around nine tenths seen once, with under 5.5% in the top ten. The sequences come from peripheral blood, collected on day 0 of AZD1222 vaccination. The origin of the receptors is an adult in good health.

The V and J genes are TRBV5-1 and TRBJ2-5; 7 nucleotides line up with TRBD1. Germline-derived CDR1 and CDR2 are SGHRS and YFSETQ. Trimming cost V 0 bases and J 5 bases; bases outside gene matches: 7. This CDR3 is built from 15 residues. The CDR3 sequence: CASSLELVRGETQYF. DNA for the CDR3: TGCGCCAGCAGCTTGGAACTAGTCAGGGGGGAGACCCAGTACTTC.

This chain connects TRBV19 to TRBJ1-3; the D gene is possibly TRBD1 (6 bases). The CDR3 runs to 16 residues. Per germline, CDR1 LNHDA and CDR2 SQIVND (reference sequence). The germline V and J ends were trimmed by 1 base and 0 bases, with 10 bases remaining between them. CDR3 bases: TGTGCCAGTAGTATAGTGGGGGCCGACTCTGGAAACACCATATATTTT. Protein sequence: CASSIVGADSGNTIYF.

V is TRBV6-2 or TRBV6-3 and J is TRBJ2-5, with a weak D call TRBD1 (6 bases). V lost 8 bases and J 2 bases, leaving 15 bases between the germline ends. Germline V CDR1 and CDR2: MNHEY, SVGEGT. This CDR3 has 14 amino acids. This chain's CDR3 is CASRPYREQETQYF. CDR3 bases: TGTGCCAGCCGCCCTTACAGGGAACAAGAGACCCAGTACTTC.

For the CDR3, the DNA is TGTGCCAGCAGTCCCGGACAGGGCTATAATTCACCCCTCCACTTT. This sequence encodes CASSPGQGYNSPLHF. The chain joins TRBV27 to TRBJ1-6; 8 nucleotides align to TRBD1. Germline assignment: CDR1 MNHEY and CDR2 SMNVEV (reference sequence). Germline trimming cut 5 bases from V and 3 bases from J; bases unmatched to any gene: 3. This CDR3 spans 15 amino acids.

This clone has a handful of counts. The CDR3 DNA is TGTGCCAGCAGCTTAGCGGGGCAACGGGGCTCTGGAAACACCATATATTTT. Translated: CASSLAGQRGSGNTIYF. V usage is TRBV7-2 and J usage is TRBJ1-3, with D tentatively TRBD1 (5 bases). The CDR3 has 17 residues. CDR1 SGHTA and CDR2 FQGNSA come from the germline V gene. V was clipped by 0 bases and J by 0 bases, with 12 bases between them.

The rearrangement uses TRBV27 and TRBJ2-7; TRBD2 matches 12 bases. This CDR3 is 14 amino acids long. V gave up 6 bases and J gave up 5 bases; unmatched junction bases: 5. The V gene's germline CDR1 is MNHEY and CDR2 SMNVEV (reference sequence). CDR3 sequence: CASRLTSGSHEQYF. The CDR3 bases are TGTGCCAGCAGACTGACTAGCGGGAGCCACGAGCAGTACTTC.

V and J are TRBV20-1 and TRBJ1-1, with a weak D call TRBD1 (5 bases). The V gene's germline CDR1 is DFQATT and CDR2 SNEGSKA (reference sequence). This CDR3 contains 11 residues. Trimming removed 0 bases at V and 11 bases at J, with 10 bases between. This CDR3 reads CSARDQGEAFF. DNA of the CDR3: TGCAGTGCTAGAGATCAAGGGGAGGCTTTCTTT.

The gene calls are TRBV9 and TRBJ1-4; D might be TRBD1 (5 bases). The ends were cut back, 4 bases at V and 6 bases at J, with 16 bases in the middle. The length of the CDR3 is 15 residues. Germline-derived CDR1 and CDR2 are SGDLS and YYNGEE. The CDR3 sequence: CASSHRRDGYEKLFF. The CDR3 coding sequence is TGTGCCAGCAGCCACCGCCGGGACGGATATGAAAAACTGTTTTTT.

V and J are TRBV6-2 or TRBV6-3 and TRBJ2-1; 10 positions match TRBD2. In germline, CDR1 is MNHEY, CDR2 SVGEGT. The CDR3 has 18 residues. The V segment lost 2 bases and the J segment 0 bases; nucleotides outside the gene matches: 7. CDR3 loop: CASSYALSSGSSYNEQFF. CDR3 coding DNA: TGTGCCAGCAGTTACGCCCTATCTAGCGGGAGCTCCTACAATGAGCAGTTCTTC.

This chain links TRBV27 with TRBJ1-6; unclear D gene. Germline V lookup: CDR1 MNHEY, CDR2 SMNVEV (reference sequence). The CDR3 extends over 14 amino acids. Trimming cost V 5 bases and J 6 bases, with 11 bases left between them. The CDR3: CASSLLHPNSPLHF. CDR3 DNA: TGTGCCAGCAGTCTGCTTCACCCTAATTCACCCCTCCACTTT.

CDR3 sequence (DNA): TGTGCCAGCAGTTTAGACAGGGGTAACGAGCAGTTCTTC. This codes for CASSLDRGNEQFF. The J gene is TRBJ2-1, the V gene TRBV27; 8 nucleotides line up with TRBD1. CDR1 MNHEY and CDR2 SMNVEV come from the germline V gene (reference sequence). V was clipped by 2 bases and J by 10 bases; unmatched bases: 4. The CDR3 runs 13 residues.

The chain combines TRBV7-8 with TRBJ2-7; 8 bases fit TRBD2. The ends lost 3 bases at V and 4 bases at J; junction bases unmatched: 5. The germline V gene encodes CDR1 SGHVS and CDR2 FQNEAQ. CDR3 length equals 14 residues. The CDR3 spells CASSLSGSGYEQYF. CDR3 in DNA: TGTGCCAGCAGCTTGAGCGGGAGTGGTTACGAGCAGTACTTC.

The chain employs TRBV19 and TRBJ2-3; 9 bases map to TRBD2. Germline CDR1 reads LNHDA; CDR2 reads SQIVND (reference sequence). V was clipped by 0 bases and J by 8 bases; unmatched bases: 9. The CDR3 is made up of 16 amino acids. CDR3 sequence: CASSIDRGSGSGTQYF. The CDR3 nucleotides read TGTGCCAGTAGTATAGATCGAGGTAGCGGGAGTGGTACGCAGTATTTT.

This chain links TRBV5-6 with TRBJ2-5; TRBD1 is a possible D gene (6 bases). CDR1 and CDR2 (germline): SGHDT, YYEEEE. This CDR3 has 12 amino acids. Trimming cost V 2 bases and J 4 bases, with 6 bases left between them. The CDR3 DNA reads as TGTGCCAGCAGCTTACAGGGAGAGACCCAGTACTTC. Translation gives CASSLQGETQYF.

V is TRBV28 and J is TRBJ1-2; no reliable D call. The CDR3 length is 16 residues. V was shortened by 2 bases and J by 6 bases, with 19 bases between the two germline ends. Germline V gives CDR1 MDHEN, CDR2 SYDVKM. CDR3 coding DNA: TGTGCCAGCAGTTTAACCCCGGGGATCGAACGAAATGGCTACACCTTC. This encodes CASSLTPGIERNGYTF.

The V call is TRBV6-4, the J call TRBJ2-7, with TRBD1 matching over 7 bases. J gave up 2 bases and V 8 bases, and 9 bases lay outside the gene matches. The CDR3 totals 14 residues. Germline loops: CDR1 MRHNA, CDR2 SNTAGT. The CDR3 DNA is TGTGCCAGCCTGAAGGGGGCTTTCGCCTACGAGCAGTACTTC. Protein: CASLKGAFAYEQYF.

The chain joins TRBV23-1 to TRBJ2-7; no clear D gene. TRBV23-1 has ORF status, its function being uncertain. The CDR3 is 13 amino acids. V dropped 4 bases and J dropped 6 bases, with 13 bases sitting between them. The CDR3 spells CASSPSAYGEQYF. In DNA form, the CDR3 reads TGCGCCAGCAGTCCGTCGGCCTATGGCGAGCAGTACTTC.

The chain carries TRBV18 and TRBJ1-1; a weak D match, TRBD1 (5 bases). Germline CDR1 and CDR2: KGHSH and LQKENI. Trimming took off 4 bases at V and 4 bases at J, with 13 bases between the two ends. The CDR3 consists of 14 residues. The CDR3 DNA sequence: TGTGCCAGCTCACAGGGGCAAGGGAGCACTGAAGCTTTCTTT. Translation gives CASSQGQGSTEAFF.

The genes are TRBV2 and TRBJ1-6, with TRBD1 matching over 10 bases. With V trimmed by 1 base and J by 6 bases, 6 bases remained unmatched. The germline V gene encodes CDR1 SNHLY and CDR2 FYNNEI. This CDR3 is 17 amino acids long. CDR3 coding DNA: TGTGCCAGCAGTGAAGATTTGACAGGGGGCATTAATTCACCCCTCCACTTT. Residues: CASSEDLTGGINSPLHF.

The chain carries TRBV6-5 and TRBJ2-3; D is possibly TRBD1 (5 bases). Germline CDR1 is MNHEY and CDR2 is SVGAGI. Trimming stripped 6 bases from V and 0 bases from J, with 13 bases between. CDR3 length: 15 amino acids. The CDR3 bases are TGTGCCAGCAGCTCCTATCAGGGCAGCACAGATACGCAGTATTTT. Translation: CASSSYQGSTDTQYF.

V usage is TRBV11-2 and J usage is TRBJ2-5; D perhaps matches TRBD2 (6 bases). The germline V gene has CDR1 SGHAT and CDR2 FQNNGV. The length of the CDR3 is 14 residues. The germline V and J ends were trimmed by 5 bases and 5 bases, with 15 bases remaining between them. The CDR3 region has the DNA TGTGCCAGCAGCCGTGCGGGGATCTCGGAGACCCAGTACTTC. Its protein product is CASSRAGISETQYF.

The count of this clone is one. This rearrangement joins TRBV28 to TRBJ2-7; D is ambiguous. Trimming took 3 bases from V and 0 from J, leaving 9 bases between them. In germline, CDR1 is MDHEN, CDR2 SYDVKM. The CDR3 is 14 amino acids. The chain's CDR3 is CASSFRMVSYEQYF. Written as DNA, the CDR3 is TGTGCCAGCAGTTTTCGAATGGTCTCCTACGAGCAGTACTTC.

This clone was picked up one time. J is TRBJ2-7 and V is TRBV20-1, with 7 positions matching TRBD2. The CDR3 extends over 13 amino acids. CDR1 DFQATT and CDR2 SNEGSKA come from the germline V gene (reference sequence). The trim removed 3 bases at V and 1 base at J, leaving 3 bases unmatched. CDR3 DNA: TGCAGTGCTAGTAGCGGGCTTTCCTACGAGCAGTACTTC. Translated, it gives CSASSGLSYEQYF.

This clone was detected only a few times. J is TRBJ2-2 and V is TRBV5-6; 7 nucleotides line up with TRBD2. Germline loops: CDR1 SGHDT, CDR2 YYEEEE. The CDR3 runs 16 residues. V lost 5 bases to trimming and J lost 8 bases; unmatched junction nucleotides: 15. The CDR3: CASSSKRELGLGELFF. DNA for the CDR3: TGTGCCAGCAGTAGTAAGCGGGAATTGGGCTTAGGGGAGCTGTTTTTT. Using reference TRBV5-6 and TRBJ2-2 for the parts outside the CDR3, the full variable domain is DAGVTQSPTHLIKTRGQQVTLRCSPKSGHDTVSWYQQALGQGPQFIFQYYEEEERQRGNFPDRFSGHQFPNYSSELNVNALLLGDSALYLCASSSKRELGLGELFFGEGSRLTVL.

The V and J genes are TRBV2 and TRBJ1-4; no definite D call. The V gene lost 9 bases and the J gene lost 3 bases, with 11 bases spanning the gap. CDR3 length: 13 amino acids. CDR1 is SNHLY and CDR2 is FYNNEI in the germline V gene. CDR3: CASFRRPNEKLFF. The DNA of the CDR3 is TGTGCCAGTTTCAGGAGACCTAATGAAAAACTGTTTTTT.

The CDR3 reads CSASLGTRADTQYF. CDR3 DNA: TGCAGTGCTAGTTTGGGGACTAGAGCAGATACGCAGTATTTT. This chain uses TRBV20-1 with TRBJ2-3, with TRBD2 identical over 8 bases. The germline V gene has CDR1 DFQATT and CDR2 SNEGSKA (reference sequence). The CDR3 is 14 amino acids. V lost 3 bases, J lost 4 bases, and 6 bases stayed unmatched.

The chain couples TRBV4-3 to TRBJ1-1; D might be TRBD1 (5 bases). The CDR3 has 15 amino acids. Germline-derived CDR1 and CDR2 are LGHNA and YSLEER. Trimming stripped 0 bases from V and 3 bases from J, with 11 bases between. CDR3 in DNA: TGCGCCAGCAGCCAAGATTCAGGCAGGGACACTGAAGCTTTCTTT. It is translated as CASSQDSGRDTEAFF.

This chain uses TRBV4-3 with TRBJ1-4; unclear D gene. Germline CDR1 reads LGHNA; CDR2 reads YSLEER. The CDR3 length is 15 residues. V was pared by 4 bases and J by 0 bases, with 9 bases between. DNA of the CDR3: TGCGCCAGCAGCCCCGACGGTTCAACTAATGAAAAACTGTTTTTT. It translates to CASSPDGSTNEKLFF.

V gene TRBV28 combines with J gene TRBJ2-2, with 10 bases lining up with TRBD2. The germline CDR1 and CDR2 sequences are MDHEN and SYDVKM. V trimming: 8 bases; J trimming: 2 bases; junction bases outside the gene matches: 5. The CDR3 is made up of 15 amino acids. The CDR3 sequence: CASESSGRNTGELFF. DNA for the CDR3: TGTGCCAGCGAGTCTAGCGGGAGAAACACCGGGGAGCTGTTTTTT.

The chain combines TRBV28 with TRBJ2-7; D uncertain. Germline lookup yields CDR1 MDHEN and CDR2 SYDVKM. The CDR3 totals 14 residues. Between the trimmed V and J ends, which lost 7 bases and 2 bases, there was a span of 15 bases. DNA for the CDR3: TGTGCCAGCAATACGGTGGACGGAACCTACGAGCAGTACTTC. It translates to CASNTVDGTYEQYF. Together with reference TRBV28 and TRBJ2-7, the CDR3 gives the full variable domain: DVKVTQSSRYLVKRTGEKVFLECVQDMDHENMFWYRQDPGLGLRLIYFSYDVKMKEKGDIPEGYSVSREKKERFSLILESASTNQTSMYLCASNTVDGTYEQYFGPGTRLTVT.